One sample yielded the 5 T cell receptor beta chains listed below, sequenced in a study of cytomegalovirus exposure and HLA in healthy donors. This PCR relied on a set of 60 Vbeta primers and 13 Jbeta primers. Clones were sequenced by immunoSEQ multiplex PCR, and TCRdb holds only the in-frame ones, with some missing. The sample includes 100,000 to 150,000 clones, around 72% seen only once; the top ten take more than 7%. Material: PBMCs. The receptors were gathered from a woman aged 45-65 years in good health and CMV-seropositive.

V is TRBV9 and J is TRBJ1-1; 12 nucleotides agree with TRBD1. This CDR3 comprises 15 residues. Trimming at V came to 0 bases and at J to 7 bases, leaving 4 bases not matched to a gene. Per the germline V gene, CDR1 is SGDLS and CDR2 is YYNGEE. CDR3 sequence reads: CASSVAGTGGFEAFF. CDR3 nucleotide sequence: TGTGCCAGCAGCGTAGCCGGGACAGGGGGCTTTGAAGCTTTCTTT.

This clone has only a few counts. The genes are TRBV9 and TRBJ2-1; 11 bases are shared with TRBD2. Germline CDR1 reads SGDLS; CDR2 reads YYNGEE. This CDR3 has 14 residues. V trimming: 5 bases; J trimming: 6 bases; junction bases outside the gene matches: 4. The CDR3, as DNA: TGTGCCAGCAGTGACGGACTAGCGGGCAATGAGCAGTTCTTC. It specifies CASSDGLAGNEQFF.

In DNA form, the CDR3 reads TGTGCCAGCAGCCCTAGACGGGGGAACACTGAAGCTTTCTTT. Translated: CASSPRRGNTEAFF. The chain uses TRBV2 and TRBJ1-1; D gene ambiguous. CDR1 and CDR2 from the germline V gene are SNHLY and FYNNEI. Between the trimmed V and J ends, which lost 6 bases and 1 base, there was a span of 12 bases. This CDR3 region has 14 residues.

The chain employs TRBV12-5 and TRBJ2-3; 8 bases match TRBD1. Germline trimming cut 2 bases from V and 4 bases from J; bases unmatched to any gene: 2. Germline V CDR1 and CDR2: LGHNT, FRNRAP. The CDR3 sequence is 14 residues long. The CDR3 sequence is CASGLRTGSDTQYF. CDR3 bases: TGTGCTAGTGGTTTGCGGACAGGGTCAGATACGCAGTATTTT.

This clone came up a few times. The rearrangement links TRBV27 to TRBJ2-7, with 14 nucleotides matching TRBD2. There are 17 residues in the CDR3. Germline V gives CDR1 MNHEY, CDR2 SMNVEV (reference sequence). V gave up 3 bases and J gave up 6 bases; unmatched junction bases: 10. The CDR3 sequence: CASSFGGTSGRALEQYF. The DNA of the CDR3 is TGTGCCAGCAGTTTCGGCGGGACTAGCGGGAGAGCGCTCGAGCAGTACTTC.